The present TCR beta chain was sequenced within a study of blood T cell repertoires in COVID-19. Study-level background: T cells, B-cell-depleted T cells, or PBMCs provided the cDNA or gDNA that served as material.

The CDR3 is 13 residues long. CDR1 and CDR2 (germline): LNHDA, SQIVND (reference sequence). V lost 5 bases, J lost 11 bases, and 16 bases lay in between. All enrollees were about 18 to 100 years old and from about 24 US areas. The method was immunoSEQ multiplex PCR; TCRdb's version includes in-frame clones alone and lacks a portion of them. Of 250,000 to 350,000 clones listed, around 87% were seen once; the top ten hold 1.7%. The origin of this receptor is a woman between 18 and 29 years old with acute COVID-19. The chain combines TRBV19 with TRBJ1-5, with unresolved D. The specimen sequenced was PBMCs or T cells enriched from blood (not recorded which). CDR3 bases: TGTGCCAGTAGTGCTGGCCCCGTCGAAACCCAGCATTTT. Translating gives CASSAGPVETQHF. The full variable domain, with the rest looked up from reference TRBV19 and TRBJ1-5, is DGGITQSPKYLFRKEGQNVTLSCEQNLNHDAMYWYRQDPGQGLRLIYYSQIVNDFQKGDIAEGYSVSREKKESFPLTVTSAQKNPTAFYLCASSAGPVETQHFGDGTRLSIL.